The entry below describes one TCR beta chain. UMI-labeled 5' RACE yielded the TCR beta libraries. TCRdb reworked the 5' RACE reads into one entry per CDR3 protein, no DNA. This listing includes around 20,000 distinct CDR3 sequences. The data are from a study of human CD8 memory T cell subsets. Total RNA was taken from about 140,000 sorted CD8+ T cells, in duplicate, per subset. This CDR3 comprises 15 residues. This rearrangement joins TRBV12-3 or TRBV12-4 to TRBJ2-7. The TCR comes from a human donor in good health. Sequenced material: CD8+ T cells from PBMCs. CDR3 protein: CASSFAPTGSYEQYF.